The source of this T cell receptor beta chain is a study of blood T cells in healthy people across ages. Germline V gene sequence: CDR1 MDHEN, CDR2 SYDVKM. The CDR3 is 15 residues long. The V and J ends lost 5 bases and 5 bases, in that order; junction bases with no gene match: 8. The authors ran a second PCR of 7 to 11 cycles using a sample-barcoded 5' primer and a J-beta primer mix. MiXCR, run by TCRdb on the 5' RACE reads, gives a single entry per CDR3 protein. Here the sample spans about 900,000 distinct CDR3 sequences, roughly 48% being singletons. The receptor was derived from a man in his thirties or forties in good health. V gene TRBV28 combines with J gene TRBJ2-5; 10 bases are a match to TRBD1. The sequenced sample was blood. The CDR3 bases are TGTGCCAGCAGTCTCCGACAGGGGGCGCGGGAGACCCAGTACTTC. Protein product: CASSLRQGARETQYF. The full variable domain, in which reference TRBV28 and TRBJ2-5 provide the parts outside the CDR3, is DVKVTQSSRYLVKRTGEKVFLECVQDMDHENMFWYRQDPGLGLRLIYFSYDVKMKEKGDIPEGYSVSREKKERFSLILESASTNQTSMYLCASSLRQGARETQYFGPGTRLLVL.